This T cell receptor (beta chain) was sequenced for a study of PD-L1 blockade in urothelial cancer. Study details: T cells were recovered from blood samples at a median of around 150,000.

Study observations and caveats: Below-median pretreatment blood TCR clonality was a predictor of better survival.

Germline CDR1 is SGHTA and CDR2 is FQGNSA. Unmatched junction bases numbered 12, after V lost 5 bases and J lost 5 bases. CDR3 length equals 16 residues. Sequencing used immunoSEQ multiplex PCR; TCRdb keeps in-frame clones, though not all of them. Of roughly 130,000 clones in the sample, 65% to 85% were seen once. Sample time point: pretreatment peripheral blood. Metastatic or locally advanced urothelial carcinoma was present in the patients. As for this clone: What it recognizes is unknown.

The chain couples TRBV7-2 to TRBJ2-5; the match to TRBD1 covers 9 bases. The sample was PBMCs, taken around atezolizumab (anti-PD-L1) treatment. The clonotype was recovered from a man between 45 and 60 years old with urothelial cancer. Here the CDR3 reads CASSRDRAQGWETQYF. The CDR3 bases are TGTGCCAGCAGCAGGGACAGGGCCCAGGGGTGGGAGACCCAGTACTTC.